The clone carrying this T cell receptor beta chain has at least ten counts. The antigen is undetermined. The library was made from cDNA and included unique molecular identifiers. Some 540,000 cDNA molecules were obtained from about 0.98 to 11 million T cells. TCRdb fed the PCR reads into MiXCR, producing one record per CDR3 protein. The sample records some 260,000 distinct CDR3 sequences, 36% being singletons. Germline loops: CDR1 MGHRA, CDR2 YSYEKL. The CDR3 contains 14 residues. V lost 3 bases, J lost 5 bases, and 6 bases stayed unmatched. The sample originates from a study of post-analysis software for immune sequencing data. General study findings and limits: Normalized Chao1 diversity was significantly reduced in patients versus controls. Roughly 5 TRBV segments (TRBV5-6, TRBV5-1 and TRBV20-1 among them) occurred more frequently in patients than in controls. When the samples were clustered directly with F measure, those that had been prepared in the same batch showed strong co-clustering.

Material for sequencing was blood. The genes are TRBV4-1 and TRBJ2-7, with 8 bases identical to TRBD1. This TCR derives from a girl between 5 and 17 years old with multiple sclerosis. The CDR3 is CASSHSGGADEQYF. Here the CDR3 DNA reads TGCGCCAGCAGCCACTCAGGGGGCGCTGACGAGCAGTACTTC.